The 27 T cell receptor beta chains reported below all come from one sample, sequenced in a study of T-cell memory formation after mild COVID-19. TCRdb itself ran the 5' RACE reads through MiXCR, one entry per CDR3 protein. The sample records roughly 550,000 distinct CDR3 sequences, just over 20% being singletons. The sample taken for sequencing was PBMCs or a T cell subset sorted from them (not recorded which). These receptors all stem from an adult woman who had mild COVID-19 (a few samples of this study predate the infection). Cell type and time point are not known.

This clonotype was recorded many times. Germline and junction disagree at one end, which may indicate a read error. This sequence joins TRBV7-7 and TRBJ2-1, with 14 bases identical to TRBD2. Germline CDR1 reads SSHAT; CDR2 reads FNYEAQ (reference sequence). The CDR3 extends over 15 amino acids. The CDR3 loop reads CASSLGTSGRNEQFF. CDR3 DNA: TGTGCTAGCAGCTTAGGGACTAGCGGGAGAAATGAGCAGTTCTTC.

This clonotype was seen more than once but under ten times. The chain uses TRBV18 and TRBJ2-3, with 8 positions matching TRBD2. The CDR3 has 17 amino acids. Germline V gene sequence: CDR1 KGHSH, CDR2 LQKENI. V trimming: 3 bases; J trimming: 0 bases; junction bases outside the gene matches: 8. The CDR3 DNA is TGTGCCAGCTCACCCTTCCCGCTAGCGGGTAGCACAGATACGCAGTATTTT. Protein product: CASSPFPLAGSTDTQYF. Combining the CDR3 with reference TRBV18 and TRBJ2-3 gives the whole variable domain NAGVMQNPRHLVRRRGQEARLRCSPMKGHSHVYWYRQLPEEGLKFMVYLQKENIIDESGMPKERFSAEFPKEGPSILRIQQVVRGDSAAYFCASSPFPLAGSTDTQYFGPGTRLTVL.

The rearrangement joins TRBV4-2 to TRBJ2-7; 7 bases are a match to TRBD2. V shed 5 bases, J shed 3 bases, and the junction held 10 bases outside the gene matches. Germline lookup yields CDR1 LGHNA and CDR2 YNFKEQ. The CDR3 sequence is 15 residues long. CDR3 in amino acids: CASSAPGGRIYEQYF. CDR3 in DNA: TGTGCCAGCAGCGCCCCGGGCGGGAGAATCTACGAGCAGTACTTC.

This clonotype was observed at least ten times. V is TRBV6-6 and J is TRBJ1-6; TRBD1 matches 9 bases. This CDR3 is built from 15 residues. The trim removed 5 bases at V and 9 bases at J, leaving 8 bases unmatched. The germline V gene has CDR1 MNHNY and CDR2 SVGAGI (reference sequence). The CDR3 DNA reads TGTGCCAGCAGTCCCGGGACAGGGTTTTCTTCACCCCTCCACTTT. Translation: CASSPGTGFSSPLHF.

In this sample, this clonotype turned up a few times. The chain joins TRBV20-1 to TRBJ2-3, with 7 bases that match TRBD2. The length of the CDR3 is 13 residues. Germline V lookup: CDR1 DFQATT, CDR2 SNEGSKA (reference sequence). V was clipped by 1 base and J by 6 bases; unmatched bases: 4. Here the CDR3 DNA reads TGCAGTGCTAGAGCGGGAGGATTGGATACGCAGTATTTT. It codes for CSARAGGLDTQYF.

This clonotype was seen more than once but under ten times. The CDR3 region has the DNA TGTGCCAGCAGCTTAGTCGGGGGCCGGGAGCTGTTTTTT. As protein: CASSLVGGRELFF. This chain uses TRBV7-3 with TRBJ2-2, with D perhaps matching TRBD1 or TRBD2 (6 bases each). V gave up 2 bases and J gave up 9 bases, with 10 bases separating them. There are 13 residues in the CDR3. The germline V gene has CDR1 SGHTA and CDR2 FQGTGA.

This clonotype has just a few counts. The J gene is TRBJ1-5, the V gene TRBV7-9, with D possibly matching TRBD1 (5 bases). From germline, CDR1 is SEHNR and CDR2 FQNEAQ (reference sequence). CDR3 length: 17 amino acids. The V end was cut by 5 bases, the J end by 5 bases, with 22 bases between. The chain's CDR3 is CASSGFGGLNLYQPQHF. The CDR3, as DNA: TGTGCCAGCAGCGGATTTGGGGGTCTGAACCTATATCAGCCCCAGCATTTT.

In this sample, this clonotype turned up many times. The chain carries TRBV7-2 and TRBJ1-6, with no clear D. Germline V gives CDR1 SGHTA, CDR2 FQGNSA. The CDR3 runs to 13 residues. Deletions cut 5 bases from V and 14 bases from J, with 16 bases between. This CDR3 reads CASSLVGLGTLHF. The CDR3 DNA reads as TGTGCCAGCAGCCTCGTAGGGTTGGGTACCCTCCACTTT.

The chain carries TRBV6-2 or TRBV6-3 and TRBJ1-5; D ambiguous. CDR3 length equals 14 residues. Germline V gene data show CDR1 as MNHEY and CDR2 as SVGEGT. The V end was cut by 7 bases, the J end by 5 bases, with 15 bases between. The CDR3 here is CASTDNRVDQPQHF. The CDR3 bases are TGTGCCAGCACCGACAATCGGGTTGATCAGCCCCAGCATTTT.

This chain connects TRBV7-2 to TRBJ2-7; 10 nucleotides line up with TRBD1. Per the germline V gene, CDR1 is SGHTA and CDR2 is FQGNSA. V lost 5 bases and J lost 4; bases outside the gene matches: 8. CDR3 size: 15 residues. DNA for the CDR3: TGTGCCAGCAGCGCCCGGACAGGGGGGGTTTACGAGCAGTACTTC. The encoded protein is CASSARTGGVYEQYF.

This clonotype was observed a handful of times. The chain carries TRBV12-3 or TRBV12-4 and TRBJ2-5, with 8 bases aligning to TRBD2. Trimming cost V 1 base and J 4 bases; bases outside gene matches: 11. The CDR3 extends over 17 amino acids. Here the CDR3 reads CASSLELAGGAGETQYF. The CDR3 DNA sequence: TGTGCCAGCAGTTTAGAGTTGGCGGGGGGCGCAGGAGAGACCCAGTACTTC.

The chain carries TRBV7-3 and TRBJ2-2; D not resolved. V lost 4 bases and J lost 3, with 9 bases in between. The CDR3 runs 14 residues. CDR1 is SGHTA and CDR2 is FQGTGA in the germline V gene. The DNA for the CDR3 is TGTGCCAGCAGCTCACGCAGCGACACCGGGGAGCTGTTTTTT. Its translation is CASSSRSDTGELFF.

This clonotype was picked up a small number of times. The rearrangement joins TRBV4-1 to TRBJ2-1; possible D gene TRBD1, 5 bases. The CDR3 loop spans 14 amino acids. The V gene's germline CDR1 is MGHRA and CDR2 YSYEKL. V shed 1 base and J shed 6 bases, with 10 bases lying between them. Here the CDR3 reads CASSQGVGVNEQFF. As DNA, the CDR3 is TGCGCCAGCAGCCAAGGGGTAGGGGTCAATGAGCAGTTCTTC.

The chain has TRBV27 and TRBJ2-3, with 9 bases lining up with TRBD2. This CDR3 region has 15 residues. V lost 0 bases and J lost 7; bases outside the gene matches: 5. The germline V gene encodes CDR1 MNHEY and CDR2 SMNVEV (reference sequence). The CDR3 loop is CASSLSREGLYTQYF. CDR3 bases: TGTGCCAGCAGTTTATCGCGGGAGGGCCTTTATACGCAGTATTTT.

This clonotype has just a few counts. The chain employs TRBV9 and TRBJ2-2; 8 nucleotides agree with TRBD1. Per the germline V gene, CDR1 is SGDLS and CDR2 is YYNGEE. With V trimmed by 3 bases and J by 1 base, 8 bases remained unmatched. The length of the CDR3 is 17 residues. As DNA, the CDR3 is TGTGCCAGCAGCGCCGCAGGGGGCTGGGAGAACACCGGGGAGCTGTTTTTT. Protein product: CASSAAGGWENTGELFF.

The chain links TRBV5-1 to TRBJ2-6, with 9 nucleotides matching TRBD1. Germline lookup yields CDR1 SGHRS and CDR2 YFSETQ. Trimming removed 4 bases from V and 4 bases from J; junction bases left unmatched: 12. The CDR3 is 18 residues long. CDR3 amino acids: CASSNPGQGFWGANVLTF. CDR3 DNA sequence: TGCGCCAGCAGCAACCCGGGACAGGGCTTCTGGGGGGCCAACGTCCTGACTTTC.

The chain uses TRBV28 and TRBJ2-7, with 11 bases identical to TRBD2. Germline V gene lookup returns CDR1 MDHEN and CDR2 SYDVKM. The ends lost 6 bases at V and 0 bases at J; junction bases unmatched: 10. This CDR3 has 17 amino acids. The chain's CDR3 is CASSPGTSGSSSYEQYF. As DNA, the CDR3 is TGTGCCAGCAGCCCCGGGACTAGCGGTTCGAGCTCCTACGAGCAGTACTTC.

The rearrangement links TRBV6-5 to TRBJ2-1; TRBD2 aligns across 8 bases. Germline-derived CDR1 and CDR2 are MNHEY and SVGAGI. The CDR3 runs to 15 residues. With 8 bases clipped from V and 4 bases from J, the junction kept 10 bases outside the gene matches. CDR3: CASSLVSGMYNEQFF. CDR3 nucleotide sequence: TGTGCCAGCTCACTCGTTAGCGGGATGTACAATGAGCAGTTCTTC.

The chain joins TRBV7-9 to TRBJ2-3; 7 nucleotides match TRBD1. The CDR3 contains 16 residues. Trimming removed 4 bases from V and 0 bases from J; junction bases left unmatched: 7. Germline values: CDR1 SEHNR, CDR2 FQNEAQ (reference sequence). The chain's CDR3 is CASSYHGTESTDTQYF. The DNA for the CDR3 is TGTGCCAGCAGCTACCACGGGACAGAGAGCACAGATACGCAGTATTTT.

There are a few counts of this clonotype. The V call is TRBV6-1, the J call TRBJ2-1, with D possibly called TRBD1 or TRBD2 (6 bases each). Trimming removed 2 bases at V and 4 bases at J, with 9 bases between. CDR3 length: 14 residues. Germline-derived CDR1 and CDR2 are MNHNS and SASEGT. The CDR3 sequence: CASSERGAYNEQFF. DNA of the CDR3: TGTGCCAGCAGTGAAAGGGGGGCATACAATGAGCAGTTCTTC.

The chain couples TRBV20-1 to TRBJ1-1; D unclear. Per the germline V gene, CDR1 is DFQATT and CDR2 is SNEGSKA (reference sequence). V lost 1 base and J lost 5, with 11 bases in between. The CDR3 has 13 amino acids. The CDR3 loop reads CSARGPLGTEAFF. Written as DNA, the CDR3 is TGCAGTGCTAGAGGTCCCCTAGGAACTGAAGCTTTCTTT.

The chain carries TRBV5-1 and TRBJ2-7; D is undetermined. The CDR3 runs 13 residues. Germline-derived CDR1 and CDR2 are SGHRS and YFSETQ. V lost 2 bases, J lost 6 bases, and 12 bases lay in between. The CDR3 DNA sequence: TGCGCCAGCAGCTTAACCGTCCTCTCCGAGCAGTACTTC. Translation gives CASSLTVLSEQYF.

This chain links TRBV25-1 with TRBJ1-1, with TRBD1 matching 8 bases. Trimming removed 6 bases from V and 5 bases from J; junction bases left unmatched: 8. The germline CDR1 and CDR2 sequences are MGHDK and SYGVNS. This CDR3 region has 14 residues. This chain's CDR3 is CASRGQGGPTEAFF. CDR3 DNA sequence: TGTGCCAGCAGAGGACAGGGAGGTCCGACTGAAGCTTTCTTT.

The table lists this clonotype with a few counts. V is TRBV18 and J is TRBJ2-7; no reliable D call. The CDR3 is made up of 15 amino acids. Trimming shortened V by 4 bases and J by 6 bases, and 19 bases separated the two germline ends. Germline V gene lookup returns CDR1 KGHSH and CDR2 LQKENI. The CDR3: CASSLQYSRSGEQYF. The CDR3 DNA follows: TGTGCCAGCTCACTGCAGTACTCAAGGTCGGGCGAGCAGTACTTC.

This clonotype was detected only once. The genes are TRBV11-2 and TRBJ2-6; no definite D call. The ends were cut back, 10 bases at V and 4 bases at J, with 2 bases in the middle. Germline lookup yields CDR1 SGHAT and CDR2 FQNNGV. The CDR3 spans 10 residues. CDR3 sequence: CATGANVLTF. For the CDR3, the DNA is TGTGCCACCGGGGCCAACGTCCTGACTTTC.

The chain couples TRBV7-2 to TRBJ2-1; TRBD2 is a possible D gene (6 bases). The V gene's germline CDR1 is SGHTA and CDR2 FQGNSA. The CDR3 contains 16 residues. V was clipped by 2 bases and J by 0 bases, with 11 bases between them. The CDR3 reads CASSLTGTSSYNEQFF. CDR3 coding DNA: TGTGCCAGCAGCTTAACCGGGACTTCCTCCTACAATGAGCAGTTCTTC.

This clonotype was detected only a few times. The gene calls are TRBV7-2 and TRBJ2-7; D remains ambiguous. The CDR3 extends over 13 amino acids. V was clipped by 5 bases and J by 6 bases, with 14 bases between them. Germline V gives CDR1 SGHTA, CDR2 FQGNSA. The CDR3: CASSLGQYGEQYF. For the CDR3, the DNA is TGTGCCAGCAGCCTGGGCCAGTACGGCGAGCAGTACTTC. The complete variable domain, with remaining parts taken from reference TRBV7-2 and TRBJ2-7, reads GAGVSQSPSNKVTEKGKDVELRCDPISGHTALYWYRQSLGQGLEFLIYFQGNSAPDKSGLPSDRFSAERTGGSVSTLTIQRTQQEDSAVYLCASSLGQYGEQYFGPGTRLTVT.